This TCR beta chain emerged from a study of PD-L1 blockade in urothelial cancer. Overall study: Each blood sample yielded a median of about 150,000 T cells.

Patients had locally advanced or metastatic urothelial carcinoma. Only in-frame clones appear in the TCRdb table, and some are missing; sequencing was by immunoSEQ multiplex PCR. The top ten clones hold around 3.3% of a sample with approximately 71,000 clones, 85% to 90% of them seen once. CDR3 length: 14 amino acids. With V trimmed by 5 bases and J by 0 bases, 4 bases remained unmatched. Per germline, CDR1 SGHRS and CDR2 YFSETQ. This chain joins TRBV5-1 and TRBJ2-7, with TRBD1 identical over 8 bases. This receptor was identified in a man between 60 and 70 years old with urothelial cancer. The sample was PBMCs, taken around atezolizumab (anti-PD-L1) treatment. The CDR3: CASRDRVSSYEQYF. CDR3 nucleotides: TGCGCCAGCAGGGACAGGGTCAGCTCCTACGAGCAGTACTTC.